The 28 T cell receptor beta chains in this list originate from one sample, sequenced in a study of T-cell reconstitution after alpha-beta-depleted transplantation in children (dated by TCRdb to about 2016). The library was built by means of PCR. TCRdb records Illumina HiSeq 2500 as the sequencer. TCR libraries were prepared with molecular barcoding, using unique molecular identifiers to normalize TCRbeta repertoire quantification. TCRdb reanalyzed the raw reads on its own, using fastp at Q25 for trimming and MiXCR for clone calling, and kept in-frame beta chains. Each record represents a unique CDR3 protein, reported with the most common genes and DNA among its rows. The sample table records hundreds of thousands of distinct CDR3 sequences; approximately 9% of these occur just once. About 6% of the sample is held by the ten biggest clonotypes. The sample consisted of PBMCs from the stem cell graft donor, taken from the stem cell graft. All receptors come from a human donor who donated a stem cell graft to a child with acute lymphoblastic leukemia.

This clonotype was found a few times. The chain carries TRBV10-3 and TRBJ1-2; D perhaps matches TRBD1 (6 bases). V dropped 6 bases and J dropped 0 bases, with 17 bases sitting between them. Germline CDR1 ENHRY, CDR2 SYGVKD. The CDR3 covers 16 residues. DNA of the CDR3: TGTGCCATCAGGGTGGTGGGGGGCTTGGCTAACTATGGCTACACCTTC. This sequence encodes CAIRVVGGLANYGYTF.

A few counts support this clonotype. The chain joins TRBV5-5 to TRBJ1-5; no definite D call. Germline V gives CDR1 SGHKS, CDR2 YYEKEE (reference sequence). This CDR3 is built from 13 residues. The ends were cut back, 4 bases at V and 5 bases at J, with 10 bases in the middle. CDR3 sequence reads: CASSPSAHQPQHF. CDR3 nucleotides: TGTGCCAGCAGCCCCTCGGCCCATCAGCCCCAGCATTTT.

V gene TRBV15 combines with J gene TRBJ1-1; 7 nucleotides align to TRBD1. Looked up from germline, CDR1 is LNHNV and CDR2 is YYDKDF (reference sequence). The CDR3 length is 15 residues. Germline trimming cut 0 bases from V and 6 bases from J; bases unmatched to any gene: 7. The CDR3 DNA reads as TGTGCCACCAGCAGAGAGACAGGGTTAAAGGCTGAAGCTTTCTTT. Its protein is CATSRETGLKAEAFF.

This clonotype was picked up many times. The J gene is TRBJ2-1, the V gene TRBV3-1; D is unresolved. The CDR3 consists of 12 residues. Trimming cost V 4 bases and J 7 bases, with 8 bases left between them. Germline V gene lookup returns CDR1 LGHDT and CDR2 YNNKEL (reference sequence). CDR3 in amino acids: CASSLYPNEQFF. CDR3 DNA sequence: TGTGCCAGCAGCCTCTACCCGAATGAGCAGTTCTTC.

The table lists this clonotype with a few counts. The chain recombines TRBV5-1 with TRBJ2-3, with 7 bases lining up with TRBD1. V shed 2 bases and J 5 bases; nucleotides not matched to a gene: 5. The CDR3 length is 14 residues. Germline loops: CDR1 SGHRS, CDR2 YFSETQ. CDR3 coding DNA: TGCGCCAGCAGCTTAGGGGGCGGTGGAGATACGCAGTATTTT. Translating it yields CASSLGGGGDTQYF. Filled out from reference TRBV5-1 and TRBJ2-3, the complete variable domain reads KAGVTQTPRYLIKTRGQQVTLSCSPISGHRSVSWYQQTPGQGLQFLFEYFSETQRNKGNFPGRFSGRQFSNSRSEMNVSTLELGDSALYLCASSLGGGGDTQYFGPGTRLTVL.

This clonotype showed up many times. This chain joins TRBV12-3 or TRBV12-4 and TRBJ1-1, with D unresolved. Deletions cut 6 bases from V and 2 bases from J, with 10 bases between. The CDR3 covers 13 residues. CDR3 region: CASRFSLNTEAFF. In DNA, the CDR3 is TGTGCCAGCAGGTTCAGTTTAAACACTGAAGCTTTCTTT.

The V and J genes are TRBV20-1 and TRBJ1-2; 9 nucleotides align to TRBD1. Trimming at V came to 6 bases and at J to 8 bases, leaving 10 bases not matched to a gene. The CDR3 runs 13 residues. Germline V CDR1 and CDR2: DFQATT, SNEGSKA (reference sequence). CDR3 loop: CSALTGGLNGYTF. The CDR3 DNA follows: TGCAGTGCCCTTACAGGGGGCTTAAACGGCTACACCTTC.

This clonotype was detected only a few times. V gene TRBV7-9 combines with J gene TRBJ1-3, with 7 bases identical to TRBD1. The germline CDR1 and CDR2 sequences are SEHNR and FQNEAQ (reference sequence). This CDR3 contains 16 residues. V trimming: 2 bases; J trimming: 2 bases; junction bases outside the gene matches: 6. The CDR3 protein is CASSLWRGTAGNTIYF. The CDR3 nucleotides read TGTGCCAGCAGCTTATGGCGTGGGACAGCTGGAAACACCATATATTTT.

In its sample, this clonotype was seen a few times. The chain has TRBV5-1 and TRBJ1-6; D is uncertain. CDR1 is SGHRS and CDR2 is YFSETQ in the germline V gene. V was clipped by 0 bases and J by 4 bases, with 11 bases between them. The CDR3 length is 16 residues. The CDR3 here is CASSLGRIDYNSPLHF. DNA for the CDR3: TGCGCCAGCAGCTTGGGACGGATAGATTATAATTCACCCCTCCACTTT.

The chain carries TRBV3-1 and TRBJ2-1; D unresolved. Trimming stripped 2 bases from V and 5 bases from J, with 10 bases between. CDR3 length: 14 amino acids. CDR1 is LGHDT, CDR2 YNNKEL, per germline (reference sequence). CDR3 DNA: TGTGCCAGCAGCCAACGGACGTTTCACAATGAGCAGTTCTTC. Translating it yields CASSQRTFHNEQFF.

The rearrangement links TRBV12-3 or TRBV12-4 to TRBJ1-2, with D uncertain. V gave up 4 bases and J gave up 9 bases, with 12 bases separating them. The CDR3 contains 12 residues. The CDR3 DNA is TGTGCCAGCAGTTCGGGCCAGGTTAGCTACACCTTC. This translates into CASSSGQVSYTF.

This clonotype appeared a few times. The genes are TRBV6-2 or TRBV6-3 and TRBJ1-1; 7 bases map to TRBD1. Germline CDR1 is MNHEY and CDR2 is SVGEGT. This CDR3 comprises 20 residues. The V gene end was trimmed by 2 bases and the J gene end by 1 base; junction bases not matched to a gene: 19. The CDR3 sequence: CASSYTVRGQGEDGNTEAFF. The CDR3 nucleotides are TGTGCCAGCAGTTACACTGTCAGAGGGCAGGGGGAAGATGGGAACACTGAAGCTTTCTTT.

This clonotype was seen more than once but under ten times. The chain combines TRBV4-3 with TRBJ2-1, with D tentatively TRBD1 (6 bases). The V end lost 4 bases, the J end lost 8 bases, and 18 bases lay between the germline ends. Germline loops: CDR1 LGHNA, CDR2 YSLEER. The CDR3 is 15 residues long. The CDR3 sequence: CASSRQTEGGDEQFF. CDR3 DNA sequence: TGCGCCAGCAGCCGACAGACAGAAGGGGGTGATGAGCAGTTCTTC.

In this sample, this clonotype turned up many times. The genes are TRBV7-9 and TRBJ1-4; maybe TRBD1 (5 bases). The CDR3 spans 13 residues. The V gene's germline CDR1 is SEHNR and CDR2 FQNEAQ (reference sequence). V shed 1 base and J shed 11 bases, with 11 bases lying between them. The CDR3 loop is CASSLGGNTKLFF. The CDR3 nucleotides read TGTGCCAGCAGCTTAGGGGGGAACACCAAACTGTTTTTT.

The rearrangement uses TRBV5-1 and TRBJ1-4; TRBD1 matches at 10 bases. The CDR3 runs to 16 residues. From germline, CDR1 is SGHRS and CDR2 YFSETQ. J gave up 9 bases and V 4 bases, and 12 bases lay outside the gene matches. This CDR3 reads CASSEAGTGATQKLFF. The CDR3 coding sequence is TGCGCCAGCAGCGAAGCCGGGACAGGGGCTACCCAAAAACTGTTTTTT. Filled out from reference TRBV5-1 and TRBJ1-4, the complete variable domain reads KAGVTQTPRYLIKTRGQQVTLSCSPISGHRSVSWYQQTPGQGLQFLFEYFSETQRNKGNFPGRFSGRQFSNSRSEMNVSTLELGDSALYLCASSEAGTGATQKLFFGSGTQLSVL.

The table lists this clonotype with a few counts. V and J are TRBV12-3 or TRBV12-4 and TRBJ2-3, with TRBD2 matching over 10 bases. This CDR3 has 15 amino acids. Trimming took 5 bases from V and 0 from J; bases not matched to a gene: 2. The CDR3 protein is CASSERGGSTDTQYF. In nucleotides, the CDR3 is TGTGCCAGCAGTGAGCGGGGGGGCAGCACAGATACGCAGTATTTT.

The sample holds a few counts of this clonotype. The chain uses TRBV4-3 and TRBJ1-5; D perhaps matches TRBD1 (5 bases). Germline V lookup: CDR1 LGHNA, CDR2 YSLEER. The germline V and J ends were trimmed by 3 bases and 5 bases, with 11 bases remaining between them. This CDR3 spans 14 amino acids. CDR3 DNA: TGCGCCAGCAGCCATGAACGGGGGGATCAGCCCCAGCATTTT. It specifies CASSHERGDQPQHF.

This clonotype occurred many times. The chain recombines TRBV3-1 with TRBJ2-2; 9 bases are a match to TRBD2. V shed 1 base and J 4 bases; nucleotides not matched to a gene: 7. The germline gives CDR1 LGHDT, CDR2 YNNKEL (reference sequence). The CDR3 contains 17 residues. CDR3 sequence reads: CASSQANSGGRTGELFF. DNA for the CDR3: TGTGCCAGCAGCCAAGCTAATAGCGGGGGTCGCACCGGGGAGCTGTTTTTT.

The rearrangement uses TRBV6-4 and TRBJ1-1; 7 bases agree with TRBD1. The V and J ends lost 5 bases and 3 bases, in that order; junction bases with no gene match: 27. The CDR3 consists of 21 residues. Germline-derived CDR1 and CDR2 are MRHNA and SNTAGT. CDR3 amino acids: CASSRQLLFDRAVLVDTEAFF. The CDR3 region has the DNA TGTGCCAGCAGTCGACAGCTTTTGTTCGACAGGGCTGTGTTAGTGGACACTGAAGCTTTCTTT.

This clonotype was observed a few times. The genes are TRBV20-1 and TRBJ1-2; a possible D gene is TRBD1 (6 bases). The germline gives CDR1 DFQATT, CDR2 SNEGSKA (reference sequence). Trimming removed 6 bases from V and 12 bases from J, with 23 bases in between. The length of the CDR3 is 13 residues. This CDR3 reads CSAILMTGRDHTF. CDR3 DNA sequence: TGCAGTGCCATCTTAATGACAGGAAGGGACCACACCTTC.

The DNA for the CDR3 is TGTGCCAGCAGTTCCAAGGTGAACTATGGCTACACCTTC. Translated: CASSSKVNYGYTF. V gene TRBV6-2 or TRBV6-3 combines with J gene TRBJ1-2; no firm D call. This CDR3 contains 13 residues. V was trimmed by 4 bases and J by 2 bases, leaving 8 bases between them. The V gene's germline CDR1 is MNHEY and CDR2 SVGEGT.

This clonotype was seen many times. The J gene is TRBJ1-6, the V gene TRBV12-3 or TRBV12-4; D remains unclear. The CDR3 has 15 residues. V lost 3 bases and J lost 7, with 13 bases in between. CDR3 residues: CASSFIGPKNSPLHF. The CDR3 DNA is TGTGCCAGCAGTTTCATCGGACCGAAGAATTCACCCCTCCACTTT.

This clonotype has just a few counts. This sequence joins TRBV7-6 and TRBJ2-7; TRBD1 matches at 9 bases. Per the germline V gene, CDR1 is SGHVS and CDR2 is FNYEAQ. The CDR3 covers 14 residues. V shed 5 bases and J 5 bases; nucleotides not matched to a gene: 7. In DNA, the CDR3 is TGTGCCAGCAGCCAAACAGGGGGCGCGAACGAGCAGTACTTC. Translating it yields CASSQTGGANEQYF.

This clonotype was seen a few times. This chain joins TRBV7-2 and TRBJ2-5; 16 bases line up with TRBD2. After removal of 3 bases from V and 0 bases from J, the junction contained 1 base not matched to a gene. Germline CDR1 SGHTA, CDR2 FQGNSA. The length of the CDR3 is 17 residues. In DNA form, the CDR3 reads TGTGCCAGCAGCTTTGGGACTAGCGGGGGGGACCAAGAGACCCAGTACTTC. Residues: CASSFGTSGGDQETQYF. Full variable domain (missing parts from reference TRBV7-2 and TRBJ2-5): GAGVSQSPSNKVTEKGKDVELRCDPISGHTALYWYRQSLGQGLEFLIYFQGNSAPDKSGLPSDRFSAERTGGSVSTLTIQRTQQEDSAVYLCASSFGTSGGDQETQYFGPGTRLLVL.

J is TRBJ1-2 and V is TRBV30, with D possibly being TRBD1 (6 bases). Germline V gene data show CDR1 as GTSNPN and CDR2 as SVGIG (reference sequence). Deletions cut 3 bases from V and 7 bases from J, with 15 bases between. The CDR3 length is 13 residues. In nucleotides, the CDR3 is TGTGCCTGGAGAGTGGACAGCATTGGTGGCTACACCTTC. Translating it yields CAWRVDSIGGYTF.

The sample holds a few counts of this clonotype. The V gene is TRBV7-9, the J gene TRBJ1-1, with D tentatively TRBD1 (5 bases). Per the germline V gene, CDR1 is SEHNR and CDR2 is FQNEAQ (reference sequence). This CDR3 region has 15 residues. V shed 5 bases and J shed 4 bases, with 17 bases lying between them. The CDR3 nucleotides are TGTGCCAGCAGCCTTCCCGGGACTCTAACCACTGAAGCTTTCTTT. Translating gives CASSLPGTLTTEAFF.

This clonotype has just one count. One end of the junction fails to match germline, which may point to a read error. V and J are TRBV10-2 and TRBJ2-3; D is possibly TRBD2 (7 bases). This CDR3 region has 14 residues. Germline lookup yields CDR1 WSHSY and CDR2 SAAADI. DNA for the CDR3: TGCTCCAGCAGTGACCGGGGGGCAGCAGATACGCAGTATTTT. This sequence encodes CSSSDRGAADTQYF.

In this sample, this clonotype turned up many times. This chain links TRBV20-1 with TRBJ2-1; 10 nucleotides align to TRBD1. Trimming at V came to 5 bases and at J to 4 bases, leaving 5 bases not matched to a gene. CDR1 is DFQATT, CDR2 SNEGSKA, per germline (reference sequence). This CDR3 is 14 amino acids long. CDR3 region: CSADPGQGYNEQFF. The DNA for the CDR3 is TGCAGTGCTGATCCGGGACAGGGGTACAATGAGCAGTTCTTC.